This TCR beta chain was obtained from a study of shared clonotypes between healthy human individuals. Regarding the study as a whole: Generation probability values for non-shared clonotypes were lower than those for clonotypes shared by all four donors. Researchers sampled blood only, noting tissue repertoires likely differ. Larger estimated richness was generally recorded for naive subsets relative to memory subsets.

The ends lost 4 bases at V and 8 bases at J; junction bases unmatched: 4. CDR3 length: 14 residues. The V gene's germline CDR1 is SGDLS and CDR2 YYNGEE. With regard to this clone: Its target is not known.

Naive CD8 cells were CD45RO-negative, positively selected for CCR7, excluding terminally differentiated effector memory CD45RA+ cells. Authors' analysis steps: Sequence data from immunoSEQ were junction-only and lacked quality scores; consequently, filtering differed. Data came from immunoSEQ multiplex PCR; TCRdb stores just in-frame clones and leaves some out. The V and J calls and clone size were taken over from that table, and D and trimming were inferred from the DNA. The table shows around 2,000,000 clones, with roughly 91% occurring only once. This rearrangement joins TRBV9 to TRBJ1-6; 9 bases are a match to TRBD1. Material for sequencing was naive CD8+ T cells from PBMCs. This receptor was obtained from a man aged 18 to 29 in good health. Some clones in this sample may be carry-over from other donors' samples. This chain's CDR3 is CASSPRTGDSPLHF. DNA for the CDR3: TGTGCCAGCAGCCCCAGGACAGGGGATTCACCCCTCCACTTT.